Listed below are T cell receptor beta chains from one sample, sequenced in a study of blood T cell repertoires in COVID-19. Repertoires were generated with immunoSEQ multiplex PCR, while TCRdb's copy carries only in-frame clones and drops some. The table shows under 150,000 clones, with 79% occurring only once. The sequencing sample was made of peripheral blood. The receptors originated from a man aged 55 to 70 with acute or convalescent COVID-19. The CDR3 runs from the conserved cysteine through the conserved F or W. The D gene is left open where the match is weak. A row's size may be missing; if present it is once, few, many or a size class.

cdr3_aa: CASSQTGVSNQPQHF
cdr3_nt: TGTGCCAGTAGTCAGACAGGGGTGAGCAATCAGCCCCAGCATTTT
d_call: TRBD1
j_call: TRBJ1-5
v_call: TRBV19
clone_size: NA

cdr3_aa: CASSLAPGSQNIQYF
cdr3_nt: TGTGCCAGCAGCTTAGCGCCCGGGTCCCAAAACATTCAGTACTTC
d_call: NA
j_call: TRBJ2-4
v_call: TRBV7-9
clone_size: few

cdr3_aa: CASSQPPGSGTEAFF
cdr3_nt: TGTGCCAGCAGCCAACCCCCAGGGTCGGGCACTGAAGCTTTCTTT
d_call: NA
j_call: TRBJ1-1
v_call: TRBV3-1/TRBV3-2
clone_size: NA

cdr3_aa: CASSPSQYGYTF
cdr3_nt: TGTGCCAGCTCACCATCTCAGTATGGCTACACCTTC
d_call: NA
j_call: TRBJ1-2
v_call: TRBV18
clone_size: NA

cdr3_aa: CSVRTSETGELFF
cdr3_nt: TGCAGCGTTCGGACTAGCGAAACCGGGGAGCTGTTTTTT
d_call: TRBD2
j_call: TRBJ2-2
v_call: TRBV29-1
clone_size: NA

cdr3_aa: CASGAESSYNSPLHF
cdr3_nt: TGCGCCAGCGGAGCCGAGAGCTCCTATAATTCACCCCTCCACTTT
d_call: NA
j_call: TRBJ1-6
v_call: TRBV5-1
clone_size: NA

cdr3_aa: CASRDRAGTVLEKLFF
cdr3_nt: TGTGCCAGCAGGGACCGGGCGGGGACAGTACTCGAAAAACTGTTTTTT
d_call: TRBD1
j_call: TRBJ1-4
v_call: TRBV2
clone_size: NA

cdr3_aa: CASSPGGLWDTEAFF
cdr3_nt: TGTGCCAGCAGCCCGGGAGGGCTCTGGGACACTGAAGCTTTCTTT
d_call: NA
j_call: TRBJ1-1
v_call: TRBV6-2/TRBV6-3
clone_size: NA

cdr3_aa: CASSVETTVDTQYF
cdr3_nt: TGTGCCAGCAGCGTAGAAACTACTGTGGATACGCAGTATTTT
d_call: NA
j_call: TRBJ2-3
v_call: TRBV9
clone_size: NA

cdr3_aa: CASSFASAGGETQYF
cdr3_nt: TGTGCCAGCAGTTTCGCCTCGGCGGGCGGAGAGACCCAGTACTTC
d_call: NA
j_call: TRBJ2-5
v_call: TRBV28
clone_size: NA

cdr3_aa: CASAKGGQQETQYF
cdr3_nt: TGTGCCAGCGCCAAAGGAGGACAGCAAGAGACCCAGTACTTC
d_call: NA
j_call: TRBJ2-5
v_call: TRBV11-1
clone_size: NA

cdr3_aa: CASSPSGETTYTF
cdr3_nt: TGTGCCAGCTCACCGAGTGGCGAGACAACCTACACCTTC
d_call: NA
j_call: TRBJ1-2
v_call: TRBV18
clone_size: NA

cdr3_aa: CASSRVSGDGNEQFF
cdr3_nt: TGTGCCAGCAGCCGAGTTAGCGGGGACGGCAATGAGCAGTTCTTC
d_call: TRBD2
j_call: TRBJ2-1
v_call: TRBV6-5
clone_size: few

cdr3_aa: CASSARGTRETQYF
cdr3_nt: TGTGCCAGCAGCGCTAGGGGGACTAGAGAGACCCAGTACTTC
d_call: TRBD2
j_call: TRBJ2-5
v_call: TRBV5-5
clone_size: NA

cdr3_aa: CASSEREGGLNEQFF
cdr3_nt: TGTGCCAGCAGTGAGCGGGAGGGGGGGCTCAATGAGCAGTTCTTC
d_call: TRBD2
j_call: TRBJ2-1
v_call: TRBV6-1
clone_size: NA

cdr3_aa: CASSYSVTEAFF
cdr3_nt: TGTGCCAGCAGTTATTCGGTAACTGAAGCTTTCTTT
d_call: NA
j_call: TRBJ1-1
v_call: TRBV6-6
clone_size: NA

cdr3_aa: CASSLSGGGIGETQYF
cdr3_nt: TGCGCCAGCAGCTTGAGTGGTGGGGGCATTGGGGAGACCCAGTACTTC
d_call: NA
j_call: TRBJ2-5
v_call: TRBV5-1
clone_size: NA

cdr3_aa: CASSLRGSEMYGYTF
cdr3_nt: TGTGCCAGCAGTTTAAGGGGCAGTGAAATGTATGGCTACACCTTC
d_call: NA
j_call: TRBJ1-2
v_call: TRBV28
clone_size: NA

cdr3_aa: CASSPRGQAESRETQYF
cdr3_nt: TGTGCCAGCAGCCCCCGAGGACAGGCAGAATCGAGAGAGACCCAGTACTTC
d_call: TRBD1
j_call: TRBJ2-5
v_call: TRBV4-2
clone_size: NA

cdr3_aa: CASRPLLQGASQPQHF
cdr3_nt: TGTGCCAGCAGACCCCTTTTACAGGGGGCTTCTCAGCCCCAGCATTTT
d_call: TRBD1
j_call: TRBJ1-5
v_call: TRBV28
clone_size: NA

cdr3_aa: CASRLTGHGYTF
cdr3_nt: TGTGCCAGCAGACTGACAGGGCATGGCTACACCTTC
d_call: TRBD1
j_call: TRBJ1-2
v_call: TRBV28
clone_size: NA

cdr3_aa: CASSDWLAGEGNEQFF
cdr3_nt: TGTGCCAGCAGTGATTGGCTAGCGGGAGAGGGCAATGAGCAGTTCTTC
d_call: TRBD2
j_call: TRBJ2-1
v_call: TRBV2
clone_size: NA

cdr3_aa: CASSPSLGYGYTF
cdr3_nt: TGCGCCAGCAGCCCGTCGCTAGGCTATGGCTACACCTTC
d_call: NA
j_call: TRBJ1-2
v_call: TRBV4-3
clone_size: NA

cdr3_aa: CASSGQGAGYTF
cdr3_nt: TGTGCCAGCAGTGGACAGGGCGCTGGCTACACCTTC
d_call: TRBD1
j_call: TRBJ1-2
v_call: TRBV28
clone_size: NA

cdr3_aa: CASSLSGGTSTDTQYF
cdr3_nt: TGTGCCAGCAGCTTATCCGGCGGGACTAGCACAGATACGCAGTATTTT
d_call: NA
j_call: TRBJ2-3
v_call: TRBV7-2
clone_size: once

cdr3_aa: CATSDSGQVQETQYF
cdr3_nt: TGTGCCACCAGTGACTCCGGACAGGTCCAAGAGACCCAGTACTTC
d_call: TRBD1
j_call: TRBJ2-5
v_call: TRBV24-1
clone_size: NA